The 7 T cell receptor beta chains below come from one sample, sequenced in a study of siplizumab effects on memory and regulatory T cells. Using immunoSEQ multiplex PCR, the repertoire was profiled, and TCRdb retains in-frame clones only, with some absent. Of about 87,000 clones listed, 85% to 90% are singletons. Sequencing was performed on CD4+ T cells sorted from blood. The source is a human donor in good health.

This clone has a single count. Its ends do not fully match the called genes, so a read error is possible. The chain carries TRBV7-7 and TRBJ2-1; a possible D gene is TRBD2 (5 bases). The CDR3 totals 15 residues. The germline CDR1 and CDR2 sequences are SSHAT and FNYEAQ (reference sequence). The CDR3 reads CASSLAIGVGSEQFF. The CDR3 bases are TGTGCTAGCAGCTTAGCGATCGGGGTTGGGAGTGAGCAGTTCTTC.

The chain couples TRBV4-2 to TRBJ2-7; 11 bases line up with TRBD2. This CDR3 contains 19 residues. After removal of 3 bases from V and 4 bases from J, the junction contained 17 bases not matched to a gene. Germline V gene sequence: CDR1 LGHNA, CDR2 YNFKEQ. The CDR3, as DNA: TGTGCCAGCAGCCAGGCCGCTTTTCCGGGACTAGCGGTTAGTTACGAGCAGTACTTC. This gives the protein CASSQAAFPGLAVSYEQYF.

The J gene is TRBJ1-5, the V gene TRBV5-6; TRBD1 agrees at 9 bases. In germline, CDR1 is SGHDT, CDR2 YYEEEE. V lost 4 bases to trimming and J lost 6 bases; unmatched junction nucleotides: 8. The CDR3 contains 15 residues. CDR3 loop: CASSSGGQGSQPQHF. The CDR3 bases are TGTGCCAGCAGCAGTGGGGGACAGGGCAGTCAGCCCCAGCATTTT.

The CDR3 DNA sequence: TGCAGTGCTAGGGCCAGGGAGACCCAGTACTTC. As protein: CSARARETQYF. The chain employs TRBV20-1 and TRBJ2-5; D is unresolved. V was shortened by 3 bases and J by 5 bases, with 7 bases between the two germline ends. Germline V CDR1 and CDR2: DFQATT, SNEGSKA (reference sequence). CDR3 length: 11 amino acids.

The rearrangement links TRBV15 to TRBJ1-2, with D tentatively TRBD1 (5 bases). The CDR3 runs 13 residues. Germline V gene lookup returns CDR1 LNHNV and CDR2 YYDKDF (reference sequence). Trimming shortened V by 0 bases and J by 7 bases, and 9 bases separated the two germline ends. This chain's CDR3 is CATSRDETVGYTF. CDR3 DNA: TGTGCCACCAGCAGAGATGAGACAGTTGGCTACACCTTC.

Worth noting for this clone: Other nucleotide sequences from this sample produce the same CDR3. This chain links TRBV18 with TRBJ2-5; no definite D call. Germline V CDR1 and CDR2: KGHSH, LQKENI. V lost 3 bases, J lost 2 bases, and 4 bases lay in between. The CDR3 loop spans 12 amino acids. The CDR3 loop is CASSPGQETQYF. The CDR3 bases are TGTGCCAGCTCACCCGGGCAAGAGACCCAGTACTTC.

This clone was seen a few times. The rearrangement joins TRBV11-2 to TRBJ1-4; D is unresolved. The CDR3 covers 14 residues. Per the germline V gene, CDR1 is SGHAT and CDR2 is FQNNGV. Trimming pared 2 bases from V and 7 bases from J, leaving 11 bases between. CDR3 residues: CASSLNSYSEKLFF. For the CDR3, the DNA is TGTGCCAGCAGCTTAAACTCCTACTCTGAAAAACTGTTTTTT.